Listed here are 11 T cell receptor beta chains from one sample, sequenced in a study of T cell responses to AZD1222 COVID-19 vaccine. Measured with immunoSEQ multiplex PCR; TCRdb has only the in-frame clones, and not every one. The repertoire holds 8,000 to 9,000 clones, with around 87% as singletons. The sample here was peripheral blood, taken 28 days after the second AZD1222 dose. These receptors all come from an adult who received the AZD1222 COVID-19 vaccine.

CDR3 DNA sequence: TGCAGCGTTTTGACAGGCGCAAACACTGAAGCTTTCTTT. Protein: CSVLTGANTEAFF. The rearrangement joins TRBV29-1 to TRBJ1-1; D possibly corresponds to TRBD1 (6 bases). This CDR3 region has 13 residues. Germline CDR1 is SQVTM and CDR2 is ANQGSEA. Trimming removed 5 bases at V and 2 bases at J, with 12 bases between.

The V call is TRBV28, the J call TRBJ2-1; D unresolved. The V gene's germline CDR1 is MDHEN and CDR2 SYDVKM. Trimming cost V 2 bases and J 7 bases, with 6 bases left between them. The CDR3 is 12 residues long. For the CDR3, the DNA is TGTGCCAGCAGTTTAACCGATAATGAGCAGTTCTTC. Translating gives CASSLTDNEQFF.

This chain connects TRBV5-6 to TRBJ2-7, with D unclear. Germline CDR1 reads SGHDT; CDR2 reads YYEEEE. Trimming removed 4 bases at V and 1 base at J, with 9 bases between. The CDR3 loop spans 13 amino acids. The CDR3 DNA reads as TGTGCCAGCAGCCCTTGGGAATCCTACGAGCAGTACTTC. Residues: CASSPWESYEQYF. The full variable domain, its missing parts supplied by reference TRBV5-6 and TRBJ2-7, is DAGVTQSPTHLIKTRGQQVTLRCSPKSGHDTVSWYQQALGQGPQFIFQYYEEEERQRGNFPDRFSGHQFPNYSSELNVNALLLGDSALYLCASSPWESYEQYFGPGTRLTVT.

The chain combines TRBV24-1 with TRBJ2-3, with D unresolved. V was trimmed by 2 bases and J by 0 bases, leaving 8 bases between them. This CDR3 is 15 amino acids long. Germline CDR1 reads KGHDR; CDR2 reads SFDVKD. CDR3 sequence reads: CATSDSKKSTDTQYF. CDR3 sequence (DNA): TGTGCCACCAGTGATTCAAAAAAGAGCACAGATACGCAGTATTTT.

The chain is built from TRBV28 and TRBJ2-7; the match to TRBD2 covers 10 bases. This CDR3 spans 15 amino acids. With 6 bases clipped from V and 6 bases from J, the junction kept 11 bases outside the gene matches. CDR1 MDHEN and CDR2 SYDVKM come from the germline V gene. Here the CDR3 DNA reads TGTGCCAGCAGGACAACTGGAGCGGGGGGGCTCGAGCAGTACTTC. It codes for CASRTTGAGGLEQYF.

This chain links TRBV28 with TRBJ2-7; 12 positions agree with TRBD2. Germline-derived CDR1 and CDR2 are MDHEN and SYDVKM. The CDR3 is made up of 20 amino acids. V lost 4 bases, J lost 3 bases, and 19 bases stayed unmatched. As DNA, the CDR3 is TGTGCCAGCAGTTCCCACCCGATACCCGGGACTAGCGGGCGCGACTACGAGCAGTACTTC. Residues: CASSSHPIPGTSGRDYEQYF.

This rearrangement joins TRBV7-6 to TRBJ1-6; D unresolved. V was trimmed by 4 bases and J by 16 bases, leaving 14 bases between them. The CDR3 contains 12 residues. From germline, CDR1 is SGHVS and CDR2 FNYEAQ. CDR3 bases: TGTGCCAGCAGCTATGACCGGATTTCTCTCCACTTT. It yields the protein CASSYDRISLHF.

The rearrangement uses TRBV4-3 and TRBJ2-7; D may be TRBD1 or TRBD2 (5 bases each). The CDR3 totals 14 residues. Germline CDR1 LGHNA, CDR2 YSLEER. Trimming took off 8 bases at V and 3 bases at J, with 17 bases between the two ends. The CDR3 here is CASAWGSGNYEQYF. The CDR3 DNA is TGCGCCAGCGCGTGGGGGTCTGGGAACTACGAGCAGTACTTC.

This rearrangement joins TRBV7-8 to TRBJ1-6; D may be TRBD1 (6 bases). Germline-derived CDR1 and CDR2 are SGHVS and FQNEAQ. Between the trimmed V and J ends, which lost 3 bases and 7 bases, there was a span of 13 bases. This CDR3 comprises 15 residues. DNA for the CDR3: TGTGCCAGCAGCTTGCAGGGGACCCGAAATTCACCCCTCCACTTT. Translating it yields CASSLQGTRNSPLHF.

The rearrangement uses TRBV29-1 and TRBJ1-1; perhaps TRBD1 as D (6 bases). Trimming pared 4 bases from V and 4 bases from J, leaving 16 bases between. CDR1 is SQVTM and CDR2 is ANQGSEA in the germline V gene. The CDR3 is made up of 14 amino acids. CDR3 nucleotide sequence: TGCAGCGTTGTCCACGGGGGGCACGGCACTGAAGCTTTCTTT. Translating it yields CSVVHGGHGTEAFF.

The V gene is TRBV10-3, the J gene TRBJ2-5; D is tentatively TRBD1 or TRBD2 (5 bases each). Germline CDR1 reads ENHRY; CDR2 reads SYGVKD. Trimming cost V 4 bases and J 3 bases, with 21 bases left between them. CDR3 length: 17 residues. The CDR3, as DNA: TGTGCCATCAGTGGGGGACCAATAGCGAATACCGAAGAGACCCAGTACTTC. It encodes CAISGGPIANTEETQYF.